This T cell receptor (beta chain) was found in a study of shared clonotypes between healthy human individuals. CD45RO-negative, CCR7-positively selected cells formed the naive CD8 fraction, excluding terminally differentiated effector memory CD45RA+ cells. In regard to this clone: What it recognizes is unknown.

The ends were cut back, 4 bases at V and 0 bases at J, with 11 bases in the middle. CDR3 length: 15 residues. Germline values: CDR1 SGHKS, CDR2 YYEKEE (reference sequence). General observations from the study: As a rule, naive subsets had a larger estimated richness than memory subsets.

This table comes from immunoSEQ multiplex PCR, and its TCRdb copy is limited to in-frame clones, with some not included. The table shows roughly 2.1 million clones, with approximately 94% occurring only once. The J gene is TRBJ1-3, the V gene TRBV5-5, with a weak D call TRBD1 (6 bases). The clonotype originates from a man aged 18 to 30 in good health. Some clones in this sample may be carry-over from other donors' samples. Sequencing was done on a sample of naive CD8+ T cells from PBMCs. CDR3 nucleotide sequence: TGTGCCAGCAGCGTAACAGGGAGCTCTGGAAACACCATATATTTT. This codes for CASSVTGSSGNTIYF.